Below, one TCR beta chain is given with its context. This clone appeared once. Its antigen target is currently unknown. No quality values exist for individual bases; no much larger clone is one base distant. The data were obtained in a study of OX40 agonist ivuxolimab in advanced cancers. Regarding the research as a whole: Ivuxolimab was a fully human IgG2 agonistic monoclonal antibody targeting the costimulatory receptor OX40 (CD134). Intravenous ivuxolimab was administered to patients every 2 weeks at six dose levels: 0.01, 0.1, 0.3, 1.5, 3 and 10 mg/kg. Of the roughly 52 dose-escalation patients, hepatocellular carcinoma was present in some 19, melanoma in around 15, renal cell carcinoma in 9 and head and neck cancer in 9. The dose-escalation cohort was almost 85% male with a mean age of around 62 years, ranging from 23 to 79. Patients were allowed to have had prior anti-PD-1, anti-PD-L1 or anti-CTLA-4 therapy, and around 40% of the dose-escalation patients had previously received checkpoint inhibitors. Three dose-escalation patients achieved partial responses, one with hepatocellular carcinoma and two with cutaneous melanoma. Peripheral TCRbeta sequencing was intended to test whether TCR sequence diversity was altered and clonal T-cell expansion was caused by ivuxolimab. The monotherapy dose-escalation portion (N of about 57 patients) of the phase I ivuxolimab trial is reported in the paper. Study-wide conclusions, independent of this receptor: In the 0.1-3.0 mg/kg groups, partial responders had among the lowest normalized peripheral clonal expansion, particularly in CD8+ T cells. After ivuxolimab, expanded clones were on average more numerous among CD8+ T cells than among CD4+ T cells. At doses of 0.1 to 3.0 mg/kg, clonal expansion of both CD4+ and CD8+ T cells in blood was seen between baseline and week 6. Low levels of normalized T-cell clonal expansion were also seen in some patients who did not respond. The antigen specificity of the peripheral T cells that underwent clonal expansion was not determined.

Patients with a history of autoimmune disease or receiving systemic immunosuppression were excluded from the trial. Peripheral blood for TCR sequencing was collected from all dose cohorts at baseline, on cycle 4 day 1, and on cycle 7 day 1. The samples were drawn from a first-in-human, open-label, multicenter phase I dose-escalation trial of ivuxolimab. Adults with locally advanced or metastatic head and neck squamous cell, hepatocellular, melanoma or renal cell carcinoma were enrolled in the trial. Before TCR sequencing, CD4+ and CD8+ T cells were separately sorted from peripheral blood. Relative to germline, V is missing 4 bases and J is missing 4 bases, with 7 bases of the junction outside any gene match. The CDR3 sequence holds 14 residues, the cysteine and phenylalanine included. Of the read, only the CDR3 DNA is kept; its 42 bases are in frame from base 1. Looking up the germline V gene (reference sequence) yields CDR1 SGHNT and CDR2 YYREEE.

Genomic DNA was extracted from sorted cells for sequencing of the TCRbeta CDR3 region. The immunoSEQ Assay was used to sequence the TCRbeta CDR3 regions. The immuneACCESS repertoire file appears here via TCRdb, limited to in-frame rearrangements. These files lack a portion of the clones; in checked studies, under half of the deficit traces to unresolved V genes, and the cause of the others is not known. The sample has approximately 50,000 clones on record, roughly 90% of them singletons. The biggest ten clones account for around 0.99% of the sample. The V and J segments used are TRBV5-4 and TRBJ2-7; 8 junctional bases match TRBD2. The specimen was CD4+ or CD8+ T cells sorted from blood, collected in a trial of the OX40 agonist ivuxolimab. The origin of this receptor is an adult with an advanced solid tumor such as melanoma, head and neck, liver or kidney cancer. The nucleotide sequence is TGTGCCAGCAGCCCAAAACGGGGGGGGTACGAGCAGTACTTC. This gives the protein CASSPKRGGYEQYF.